These 23 T cell receptor beta chains were all obtained from the same sample, sequenced in a study of cytomegalovirus exposure and HLA in healthy donors. With 60 Vbeta and 13 Jbeta primers, the PCR was carried out. The method was immunoSEQ multiplex PCR; TCRdb's version includes in-frame clones alone and lacks a portion of them. This repertoire shows about 110,000 clones, 80% found once; its top ten account for just under 3%. Sequenced: PBMCs. The receptor set was obtained from a woman aged 60 to 75 in good health and CMV-seropositive.

The genes are TRBV6-1 and TRBJ1-1, with unresolved D. V shed 3 bases and J shed 0 bases, with 14 bases lying between them. Germline values: CDR1 MNHNS, CDR2 SASEGT. The CDR3 is 16 residues long. This CDR3 reads CASSDRYGRVNTEAFF. The CDR3 bases are TGTGCCAGCAGTGACCGCTATGGTCGGGTGAACACTGAAGCTTTCTTT.

The chain has TRBV14 and TRBJ2-7, with 7 bases lining up with TRBD2. Germline CDR1 SGHDN, CDR2 FVKESK. V dropped 2 bases and J dropped 1; count of bases not matched to a gene: 17. The CDR3 spans 19 residues. CDR3 sequence (DNA): TGTGCCAGCAGCCAACGCTTTGGGTGGCTAGCGGACACTTCCTACGAGCAGTACTTC. It translates to CASSQRFGWLADTSYEQYF. Full variable domain (rest looked up from reference TRBV14 and TRBJ2-7): EAGVTQFPSHSVIEKGQTVTLRCDPISGHDNLYWYRRVMGKEIKFLLHFVKESKQDESGMPNNRFLAERTGGTYSTLKVQPAELEDSGVYFCASSQRFGWLADTSYEQYFGPGTRLTVT.

The chain couples TRBV4-2 to TRBJ2-1; TRBD2 aligns across 10 bases. The CDR3 is 17 residues long. V was pared by 0 bases and J by 3 bases, with 5 bases of the junction left unmatched. CDR1 is LGHNA and CDR2 is YNFKEQ in the germline V gene. CDR3 sequence reads: CASSQDPGLAFYNEQFF. Written as DNA, the CDR3 is TGTGCCAGCAGCCAAGACCCGGGACTAGCGTTCTACAATGAGCAGTTCTTC.

The chain uses TRBV5-4 and TRBJ2-5; 9 bases match TRBD1. The last part of the DNA fits TRBJ2-7 better; the J call may be wrong. Germline V gives CDR1 SGHNT, CDR2 YYREEE (reference sequence). The CDR3 is 17 amino acids. CDR3 sequence reads: CASSLANGGTGRYEQYF. The CDR3 bases are TGTGCCAGCAGCTTGGCCAATGGCGGGACAGGGAGGTACGAGCAGTACTTC.

The V and J genes are TRBV10-2 and TRBJ2-3, with TRBD2 matching over 8 bases. The CDR3 is 15 amino acids. The germline V gene encodes CDR1 WSHSY and CDR2 SAAADI. The V gene end was trimmed by 1 base and the J gene end by 5 bases; junction bases not matched to a gene: 5. Here the CDR3 DNA reads TGCGCCAGCAGTGAGTGGGTAGCGGGACAAGATACGCAGTATTTT. The encoded protein is CASSEWVAGQDTQYF.

The genes are TRBV2 and TRBJ1-5; 8 bases map to TRBD1. The CDR3 contains 15 residues. The J segment lost 2 bases and the V segment lost 6 bases, leaving 6 bases of the junction unmatched. CDR1 SNHLY and CDR2 FYNNEI come from the germline V gene. The CDR3 protein is CASSELQGGNQPQHF. The CDR3 region has the DNA TGTGCCAGCAGCGAATTACAGGGGGGCAATCAGCCCCAGCATTTT.

The J gene is TRBJ2-1, the V gene TRBV19, with a weak D call TRBD2 (6 bases). The germline gives CDR1 LNHDA, CDR2 SQIVND (reference sequence). Deletions cut 3 bases from V and 3 bases from J, with 12 bases between. CDR3 size: 15 residues. The DNA of the CDR3 is TGTGCCAGTAGTATGGCGGGACTCGGCTACAATGAGCAGTTCTTC. This encodes CASSMAGLGYNEQFF.

V is TRBV19 and J is TRBJ1-5; TRBD1 matches 7 bases. The germline gives CDR1 LNHDA, CDR2 SQIVND (reference sequence). This CDR3 has 13 residues. The V segment lost 7 bases and the J segment 7 bases; nucleotides outside the gene matches: 7. The CDR3 loop is CASTVQGRQPQHF. As DNA, the CDR3 is TGTGCCAGTACCGTACAGGGGCGCCAGCCCCAGCATTTT.

The rearrangement uses TRBV5-4 and TRBJ2-1; tentative D call: TRBD2 (6 bases). V lost 3 bases to trimming and J lost 9 bases, with 16 bases between them. This CDR3 has 14 residues. Germline loops: CDR1 SGHNT, CDR2 YYREEE (reference sequence). CDR3 in amino acids: CASSSPGSRTEQFF. The CDR3 DNA reads TGTGCCAGCAGCTCTCCCGGGAGCCGCACTGAGCAGTTCTTC. Looking up the rest from reference TRBV5-4 and TRBJ2-1 gives the full variable domain: ETGVTQSPTHLIKTRGQQVTLRCSSQSGHNTVSWYQQALGQGPQFIFQYYREEENGRGNFPPRFSGLQFPNYSSELNVNALELDDSALYLCASSSPGSRTEQFFGPGTRLTVL.

The rearrangement links TRBV9 to TRBJ2-5, with D hard to call. The ends were cut back, 0 bases at V and 2 bases at J, with 8 bases in the middle. The CDR3 runs to 14 residues. The germline V gene has CDR1 SGDLS and CDR2 YYNGEE. CDR3 sequence reads: CASSVVAEQETQYF. The DNA of the CDR3 is TGTGCCAGCAGCGTAGTAGCTGAACAAGAGACCCAGTACTTC.

The V and J genes are TRBV5-1 and TRBJ1-1, with D possibly being TRBD1 (6 bases). Per the germline V gene, CDR1 is SGHRS and CDR2 is YFSETQ. The V and J ends lost 4 bases and 8 bases respectively, with 18 bases between them. The CDR3 totals 14 residues. Here the CDR3 reads CASSPSRTVYEAFF. The CDR3 nucleotides are TGCGCCAGCAGCCCCAGTCGGACAGTATACGAAGCTTTCTTT.

The V gene is TRBV7-8, the J gene TRBJ1-5, with no clear D. Germline V gene sequence: CDR1 SGHVS, CDR2 FQNEAQ. This CDR3 spans 16 amino acids. Trimming removed 2 bases at V and 0 bases at J, with 11 bases between. DNA for the CDR3: TGTGCCAGCAGCTTAATGTCGGTTAATAGCAATCAGCCCCAGCATTTT. This encodes CASSLMSVNSNQPQHF.

As to this clone: This same CDR3 is encoded by further DNA sequences in the sample. The rearrangement uses TRBV5-5 and TRBJ2-7; TRBD1 might be the D (5 bases). The V and J ends lost 5 bases and 4 bases respectively, with 25 bases between them. The CDR3 spans 17 residues. Germline values: CDR1 SGHKS, CDR2 YYEKEE (reference sequence). The DNA for the CDR3 is TGTGCCAGCAGTGGTGGCGACAGTGCCCCCGGGTTTTACGAGCAGTACTTC. This sequence encodes CASSGGDSAPGFYEQYF.

The chain carries TRBV6-1 and TRBJ1-5; D is unclear. Germline-derived CDR1 and CDR2 are MNHNS and SASEGT. The CDR3 totals 12 residues. The V end was cut by 3 bases, the J end by 7 bases, with 7 bases between. The CDR3 loop reads CASSEMRQPQHF. The CDR3 bases are TGTGCCAGCAGTGAGATGCGGCAGCCCCAGCATTTT.

The rearrangement uses TRBV6-4 and TRBJ2-1; 7 bases match TRBD2. Trimming cost V 3 bases and J 8 bases; bases outside gene matches: 7. The length of the CDR3 is 14 residues. Germline CDR1 and CDR2: MRHNA and SNTAGT. The CDR3 nucleotides read TGTGCCAGCAGTGAGACTAGCCCGGGGTATGAGCAGTTCTTC. Amino acid sequence: CASSETSPGYEQFF.

The chain recombines TRBV5-1 with TRBJ2-2; no reliable D call. Trimming left V 0 bases short and J 2 bases short, with 8 bases between. The germline V gene has CDR1 SGHRS and CDR2 YFSETQ. This CDR3 region has 15 residues. CDR3 nucleotides: TGCGCCAGCAGCTTGGGGGCAGAAAACACCGGGGAGCTGTTTTTT. It specifies CASSLGAENTGELFF.

V usage is TRBV7-9 and J usage is TRBJ1-1; D ambiguous. This CDR3 region has 16 residues. Trimming took off 5 bases at V and 1 base at J, with 17 bases between the two ends. Germline V CDR1 and CDR2: SEHNR, FQNEAQ (reference sequence). CDR3 sequence: CASSPQTPGRNTEAFF. The CDR3 DNA reads as TGTGCCAGCAGCCCTCAAACCCCAGGTAGGAACACTGAAGCTTTCTTT.

The chain is built from TRBV20-1 and TRBJ2-7; no firm D call. The CDR3 totals 11 residues. Between the trimmed V and J ends, which lost 6 bases and 3 bases, there was a span of 9 bases. Germline-derived CDR1 and CDR2 are DFQATT and SNEGSKA (reference sequence). This CDR3 reads CSAREVYEQYF. The DNA of the CDR3 is TGCAGTGCCCGAGAGGTCTACGAGCAGTACTTC.

V is TRBV19 and J is TRBJ2-7, with D possibly matching TRBD1 (5 bases). Trimming removed 1 base from V and 6 bases from J, with 13 bases in between. CDR1 LNHDA and CDR2 SQIVND come from the germline V gene (reference sequence). This CDR3 is 14 amino acids long. CDR3 sequence reads: CASSIGGRVAEQYF. As DNA, the CDR3 is TGTGCCAGTAGTATAGGGGGCAGGGTCGCCGAGCAGTACTTC. Filled out from reference TRBV19 and TRBJ2-7, the complete variable domain reads DGGITQSPKYLFRKEGQNVTLSCEQNLNHDAMYWYRQDPGQGLRLIYYSQIVNDFQKGDIAEGYSVSREKKESFPLTVTSAQKNPTAFYLCASSIGGRVAEQYFGPGTRLTVT.

This chain joins TRBV6-5 and TRBJ1-1; 8 nucleotides agree with TRBD1. Germline V gene lookup returns CDR1 MNHEY and CDR2 SVGAGI. The CDR3 is 15 residues long. J gave up 4 bases and V 6 bases, and 10 bases lay outside the gene matches. The CDR3 sequence is CASSQQRTGSTEAFF. In DNA form, the CDR3 reads TGTGCCAGCAGCCAACAGAGGACAGGGAGCACTGAAGCTTTCTTT.

This chain connects TRBV7-9 to TRBJ2-3, with D maybe TRBD2 (5 bases). V was clipped by 1 base and J by 4 bases, with 12 bases between them. This CDR3 region has 15 residues. The V gene's germline CDR1 is SEHNR and CDR2 FQNEAQ (reference sequence). The CDR3 region is CASSLVRLAPDTQYF. The CDR3, as DNA: TGTGCCAGCAGCTTAGTTAGGCTAGCCCCAGATACGCAGTATTTT.

The chain uses TRBV28 and TRBJ1-1, with 7 bases fitting TRBD1. CDR1 is MDHEN and CDR2 is SYDVKM in the germline V gene. The CDR3 runs 14 residues. Trimming removed 8 bases from V and 5 bases from J; junction bases left unmatched: 11. CDR3: CASLQGGGWTEAFF. The CDR3 DNA is TGTGCCAGCCTCCAGGGGGGCGGATGGACTGAAGCTTTCTTT.

Concerning this clone itself: The junction differs from germline at one of its ends, possibly a read error. The V gene is TRBV29-1, the J gene TRBJ2-3, with TRBD1 matching over 9 bases. Germline lookup yields CDR1 SQVTM and CDR2 ANQGSEA. The CDR3 extends over 13 amino acids. The CDR3 loop is CSVGGQGTDTRYF. CDR3 nucleotides: TGCAGCGTTGGGGGACAGGGCACAGATACGCGGTATTTT.